The subject of this entry is one T cell receptor (beta chain). Antigen: not known. This specimen belongs to a study of tumor-infiltrating lymphocytes in primary liver carcinoma. Overall study context: Roughly 3.5 to 7.5 million productive TCRbeta reads came from each sample, comparable across tissue types.

With V trimmed by 6 bases and J by 9 bases, 8 bases remained unmatched. There are 13 residues in the CDR3. Germline CDR1 SNHLY, CDR2 FYNNEI. General observations from the study: Tumor specimens were characterized by a significantly higher top-250-clone fraction than blood (p = 0.039).

Starting material of about 450 ng total RNA yielded TCR beta cDNA via a constant-region primer. Three nested multiplex PCR rounds, a slightly modified ARM-PCR, produced the libraries for TCR beta. Investigators reported that the first two PCR rounds, at 10 cycles each, used TRBV1-TRBV30 forward primers with a C-beta reverse primer. TCRdb recomputed calls from the multiplex PCR reads with MiXCR, one row per CDR3 protein. The profile shows roughly 190,000 distinct CDR3 sequences, roughly 80% of them singletons. Co-extraction of both nucleic acids (RNA and DNA) used roughly 18-32 mg of unsorted bulk tissue. Among the patients, all had chronic HBV infection and none had been treated. Collection of samples drew on five separate regions of each tumor.

The sequence was collected from a man aged 35-49 years with primary liver carcinoma and hepatitis B virus infection. The V gene is TRBV2, the J gene TRBJ2-3; TRBD1 matches at 8 bases. The material sequenced was tumor tissue from primary liver carcinoma. Here the CDR3 DNA reads TGTGCCAGCAGCCCTGACAGGGGAGACACGCAGTATTTT. Its protein product is CASSPDRGDTQYF.